This T cell receptor beta chain was captured by sequencing in a study of T cells in Graves' hyperthyroidism and ophthalmopathy. Study-level findings and limits: Also found in blood were most expanded thyroid clonotypes above 0.001.

About this clonotype: Its antigen remains unknown. A read error may produce the germline difference seen at one junction end.

Patients aged 18 to 65 had newly diagnosed hyperthyroidism lasting under 2 months. Uncontrolled infection, other autoimmune disease, pregnancy or lactation led to exclusion. The CDR3 extends over 16 amino acids. The CDR3 regions of TCR beta were amplified from RNA transcripts. When the TCR CDR3 underwent first-round RT-PCR, the HTBI primer set was used. Each CDR3 protein gets one entry after TCRdb re-called the multiplex PCR reads with MiXCR. The table shows 350,000 to 400,000 distinct CDR3 sequences, with 19% occurring only once. J is TRBJ2-2 and V is TRBV12-3 or TRBV12-4, with D perhaps assigned TRBD1 or TRBD2 (6 bases each). Sequencing was carried out using blood. The clonotype originates from a woman aged 18-35 years with Graves' hyperthyroidism. This CDR3 reads CASSRSRGRRTGELCF. The CDR3 nucleotides read TGTGCCAGCAGTCGCTCCCGGGGGCGTCGGACCGGGGAGCTGTGTTTT.